This TCR beta chain came from a study of T cells in Graves' hyperthyroidism and ophthalmopathy. Study-level results: Ophthalmopathy got predicted by the model a median around 6.8 months before its onset.

What was amplified from RNA transcripts were TCR beta CDR3 regions. With the HTBI primer set, the TCR CDR3 went through a first round of RT-PCR. TCRdb re-called the multiplex PCR reads through MiXCR, storing one row per CDR3 protein. This table has about 380,000 distinct CDR3 sequences, approximately 14% appearing once. Germline CDR1 SGHRS, CDR2 YFSETQ. CDR3 length equals 14 residues. V was cut by 4 bases and J by 7 bases, with 14 bases left in between. This clonotype has a count of ten or more. What it binds is unknown. The sequence was obtained from a woman in her twenties or thirties with Graves' ophthalmopathy. The genes are TRBV5-1 and TRBJ2-2; no definite D call. What was sequenced was blood. The DNA of the CDR3 is TGCGCCAGCAGCCATGGATTTGGTCGCGGGGAGCTGTTTTTT. Protein sequence: CASSHGFGRGELFF.